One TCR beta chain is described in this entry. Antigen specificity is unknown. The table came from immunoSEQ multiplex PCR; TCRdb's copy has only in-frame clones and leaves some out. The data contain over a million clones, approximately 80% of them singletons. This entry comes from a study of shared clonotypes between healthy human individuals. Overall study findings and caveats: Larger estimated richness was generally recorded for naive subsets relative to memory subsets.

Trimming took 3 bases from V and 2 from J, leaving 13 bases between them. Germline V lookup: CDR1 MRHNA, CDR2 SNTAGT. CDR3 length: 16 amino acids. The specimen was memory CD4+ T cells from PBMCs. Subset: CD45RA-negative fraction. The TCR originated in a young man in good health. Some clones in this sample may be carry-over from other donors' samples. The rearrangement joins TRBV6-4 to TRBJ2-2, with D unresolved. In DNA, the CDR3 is TGTGCCAGCAGTGAAGGTAGGGTCCTCAACACCGGGGAGCTGTTTTTT. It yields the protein CASSEGRVLNTGELFF.